This TCR beta chain was captured in a study of cytomegalovirus exposure and HLA in healthy donors. Study-level results: TRBV6-2, TRBV6-3 and some other V segments were excluded as indistinguishable. No immune exposure information besides CMV serostatus was available.

The CDR3 runs 14 residues. Deletions cut 1 base from V and 16 bases from J, with 17 bases between. Germline lookup yields CDR1 MNHNS and CDR2 SASEGT. 60 Vbeta and 13 Jbeta primers were used in PCR. Produced via immunoSEQ multiplex PCR; TCRdb's table is partial and in-frame only. In the table there are 100,000 to 150,000 clones, roughly 85% of which are singletons. About this clone: Its target is not known.

This clonotype originated in a woman aged 40 to 49 in good health and CMV-seropositive. V usage is TRBV6-1 and J usage is TRBJ1-6; D remains unclear. Sequencing was done on a sample of PBMCs. The CDR3 DNA reads as TGTGCCAGCAGTGAAGGAATTTCCGGTTCCCATCTCCACTTT. This codes for CASSEGISGSHLHF.